A single sample gave rise to the 27 T cell receptor beta chains below, sequenced in a study of T cell responses to AZD1222 COVID-19 vaccine. Repertoires were generated with immunoSEQ multiplex PCR, while TCRdb's copy carries only in-frame clones and drops some. The data show nearly 110,000 clones, about 89% seen once. The source material was peripheral blood, sampled on day 0 of AZD1222 vaccination. The receptor set was obtained from an adult in good health.

This rearrangement joins TRBV6-5 to TRBJ2-2, with D perhaps TRBD1 (6 bases). V lost 6 bases and J lost 6, with 11 bases in between. Per the germline V gene, CDR1 is MNHEY and CDR2 is SVGAGI. This CDR3 has 13 residues. For the CDR3, the DNA is TGTGCCAGCAGGGATACAGGGTCCGGGGAGCTGTTTTTT. This sequence encodes CASRDTGSGELFF.

The genes are TRBV5-1 and TRBJ1-2; 9 nucleotides agree with TRBD1. The junction had 7 bases not matched to a gene; V was cut back by 4 bases and J by 3 bases. The CDR3 spans 15 residues. The germline CDR1 and CDR2 sequences are SGHRS and YFSETQ. CDR3 amino acids: CASSLTGGEDYGYTF. CDR3 DNA: TGCGCCAGCAGCCTTACAGGGGGCGAGGACTATGGCTACACCTTC.

CDR3 residues: CASSSGQGYYGYTF. In DNA form, the CDR3 reads TGTGCCAGTAGCTCGGGACAGGGGTACTATGGCTACACCTTC. The chain joins TRBV19 to TRBJ1-2; 10 bases map to TRBD1. The germline CDR1 and CDR2 sequences are LNHDA and SQIVND (reference sequence). This CDR3 region has 14 residues. The V segment lost 6 bases and the J segment 3 bases; nucleotides outside the gene matches: 4.

The chain joins TRBV5-1 to TRBJ1-1; D ambiguous. Trimming stripped 2 bases from V and 1 base from J, with 9 bases between. Looked up from germline, CDR1 is SGHRS and CDR2 is YFSETQ. This CDR3 spans 14 amino acids. CDR3 nucleotide sequence: TGCGCCAGCAGCTTAAGCCTTGCGAACACTGAAGCTTTCTTT. Its protein is CASSLSLANTEAFF.

The chain combines TRBV30 with TRBJ1-1, with 7 nucleotides matching TRBD1. The length of the CDR3 is 14 residues. V lost 6 bases and J lost 5; bases outside the gene matches: 12. Germline loops: CDR1 GTSNPN, CDR2 SVGIG (reference sequence). For the CDR3, the DNA is TGTGCCTGCATCCAGGGGGTGCAAGGAACTGAAGCTTTCTTT. It codes for CACIQGVQGTEAFF.

The chain has TRBV6-5 and TRBJ2-7; D is undetermined. CDR1 is MNHEY, CDR2 SVGAGI, per germline. Trimming shortened V by 7 bases and J by 2 bases, and 15 bases separated the two germline ends. The CDR3 length is 14 residues. This CDR3 reads CASTPGHGTYEQYF. Written as DNA, the CDR3 is TGTGCCAGCACCCCCGGTCACGGAACCTACGAGCAGTACTTC.

This chain links TRBV12-3 or TRBV12-4 with TRBJ1-5, with D unclear. This CDR3 has 12 residues. Trimming left V 1 base short and J 4 bases short, with 2 bases between. CDR3 in amino acids: CASSLGNQPQHF. The CDR3 coding sequence is TGTGCCAGCAGTTTAGGTAATCAGCCCCAGCATTTT.

The chain has TRBV7-3 and TRBJ2-1, with 13 bases that match TRBD2. Germline trimming cut 2 bases from V and 7 bases from J; bases unmatched to any gene: 2. Germline assignment: CDR1 SGHTA and CDR2 FQGTGA. This CDR3 is 15 amino acids long. Here the CDR3 reads CASSLGLAGVNEQFF. In DNA, the CDR3 is TGTGCCAGCAGCTTAGGACTAGCGGGAGTAAATGAGCAGTTCTTC. The complete variable domain, with remaining parts taken from reference TRBV7-3 and TRBJ2-1, reads GAGVSQTPSNKVTEKGKYVELRCDPISGHTALYWYRQSLGQGPEFLIYFQGTGAADDSGLPNDRFFAVRPEGSVSTLKIQRTERGDSAVYLCASSLGLAGVNEQFFGPGTRLTVL.

This sequence joins TRBV7-3 and TRBJ1-1; D might be TRBD1 (6 bases). Germline values: CDR1 SGHTA, CDR2 FQGTGA. CDR3 size: 17 residues. The V and J ends lost 0 bases and 1 base respectively, with 15 bases between them. In DNA form, the CDR3 reads TGTGCCAGCAGCTTAACAGAAAGGGGGATACCGAACACTGAAGCTTTCTTT. Its protein is CASSLTERGIPNTEAFF.

The chain recombines TRBV18 with TRBJ1-5; a possible D gene is TRBD1 (6 bases). The ends were cut back, 3 bases at V and 6 bases at J, with 12 bases in the middle. This CDR3 contains 14 residues. Germline assignment: CDR1 KGHSH and CDR2 LQKENI. The CDR3 sequence: CASSPEGVSQPQHF. The DNA of the CDR3 is TGTGCCAGCTCACCCGAGGGGGTGAGTCAGCCCCAGCATTTT.

The rearrangement joins TRBV7-2 to TRBJ2-3, with D possibly TRBD1 on 5 matching bases. The CDR3 sequence is 15 residues long. The V gene lost 1 base and the J gene lost 2 bases, with 10 bases spanning the gap. CDR1 is SGHTA and CDR2 is FQGNSA in the germline V gene. The CDR3 is CASSLVGHHTDTQYF. The CDR3 nucleotides are TGTGCCAGCAGCTTAGTAGGACACCACACAGATACGCAGTATTTT.

The chain employs TRBV4-1 and TRBJ2-7; weak D call: TRBD1 (6 bases). Trimming cost V 1 base and J 4 bases, with 11 bases left between them. The CDR3 runs to 14 residues. Per the germline V gene, CDR1 is MGHRA and CDR2 is YSYEKL. The CDR3 DNA reads TGCGCCAGCAGCCAAGCAAGGGGGTATTACGAGCAGTACTTC. This sequence encodes CASSQARGYYEQYF.

This CDR3 is CASSLPQGGSYEQYF. Here the CDR3 DNA reads TGTGCCAGCAGCTTACCCCAGGGGGGCTCCTACGAGCAGTACTTC. J is TRBJ2-7 and V is TRBV5-6, with a possible D match to TRBD1 (7 bases). V was clipped by 2 bases and J by 0 bases, with 12 bases between them. Germline CDR1 is SGHDT and CDR2 is YYEEEE. CDR3 size: 15 residues.

This rearrangement joins TRBV5-4 to TRBJ1-2; TRBD1 aligns across 7 bases. Germline V gives CDR1 SGHNT, CDR2 YYREEE (reference sequence). The CDR3 consists of 16 residues. V gave up 5 bases and J gave up 4 bases; unmatched junction bases: 14. This CDR3 reads CASSPGQKAPSYGYTF. In DNA, the CDR3 is TGTGCCAGCAGTCCGGGACAGAAAGCCCCCTCCTATGGCTACACCTTC.

This chain links TRBV18 with TRBJ1-2; D unclear. This CDR3 is 11 amino acids long. Trimming cost V 5 bases and J 7 bases, with 8 bases left between them. The V gene's germline CDR1 is KGHSH and CDR2 LQKENI. As DNA, the CDR3 is TGTGCCAGCTCAGCCGGGAGTGGCTACACCTTC. Encoded protein: CASSAGSGYTF.

The J gene is TRBJ2-7, the V gene TRBV24-1; TRBD2 might be the D (5 bases). Germline V gene data show CDR1 as KGHDR and CDR2 as SFDVKD. This CDR3 contains 18 residues. V lost 2 bases and J 5 bases, leaving 24 bases between the germline ends. DNA of the CDR3: TGTGCCACCAGTGATTCCGTACCGTCAGATTTTGGAGGCCACGAGCAGTACTTC. It specifies CATSDSVPSDFGGHEQYF.

The rearrangement links TRBV7-3 to TRBJ2-5, with 7 bases lining up with TRBD2. The CDR3 is 14 residues long. After removal of 3 bases from V and 3 bases from J, the junction contained 4 bases not matched to a gene. Germline lookup yields CDR1 SGHTA and CDR2 FQGTGA. The CDR3 bases are TGTGCCAGCAGCTTGAGTCTAGCGGAAGAGACCCAGTACTTC. It yields the protein CASSLSLAEETQYF.

The V gene is TRBV6-5, the J gene TRBJ1-4; 7 positions agree with TRBD1. Trimming at V came to 6 bases and at J to 0 bases, leaving 4 bases not matched to a gene. The CDR3 sequence is 15 residues long. Germline assignment: CDR1 MNHEY and CDR2 SVGAGI. The CDR3 bases are TGTGCCAGCAGGAGCACAGGGGCAACTAATGAAAAACTGTTTTTT. Protein: CASRSTGATNEKLFF.

This chain joins TRBV7-2 and TRBJ1-5; D might be TRBD1 (6 bases). Germline CDR1 reads SGHTA; CDR2 reads FQGNSA. V lost 6 bases, J lost 0 bases, and 9 bases lay in between. The CDR3 totals 14 residues. This chain's CDR3 is CASRGAYSNQPQHF. The CDR3 DNA reads TGTGCCAGCAGGGGGGCTTATAGCAATCAGCCCCAGCATTTT. Using reference TRBV7-2 and TRBJ1-5 for the parts outside the CDR3, the full variable domain is GAGVSQSPSNKVTEKGKDVELRCDPISGHTALYWYRQSLGQGLEFLIYFQGNSAPDKSGLPSDRFSAERTGGSVSTLTIQRTQQEDSAVYLCASRGAYSNQPQHFGDGTRLSIL.

J is TRBJ2-7 and V is TRBV19, with no clear D. This CDR3 contains 13 residues. Trimming shortened V by 6 bases and J by 2 bases, and 11 bases separated the two germline ends. CDR1 and CDR2 from the germline V gene are LNHDA and SQIVND (reference sequence). For the CDR3, the DNA is TGTGCCAGTAGGGGTAGGTTTCCCTACGAGCAGTACTTC. Translating gives CASRGRFPYEQYF.

This chain uses TRBV7-2 with TRBJ2-6; 7 nucleotides match TRBD2. V lost 5 bases and J lost 2; bases outside the gene matches: 12. Germline loops: CDR1 SGHTA, CDR2 FQGNSA. The CDR3 totals 18 residues. The CDR3 nucleotides are TGTGCCAGCAGCCCCGAAGGTGGGAGGGCCACTGGGGCCAACGTCCTGACTTTC. It yields the protein CASSPEGGRATGANVLTF.

This chain's CDR3 is CASSRPGQSSVYTQYF. CDR3 bases: TGTGCCAGCAGCAGACCGGGACAGAGTTCCGTTTATACGCAGTATTTT. This chain connects TRBV7-2 to TRBJ2-3; TRBD1 matches 7 bases. Germline lookup yields CDR1 SGHTA and CDR2 FQGNSA. Trimming removed 5 bases from V and 7 bases from J; junction bases left unmatched: 15. This CDR3 contains 16 residues. Full variable domain (outside the CDR3, taken from reference TRBV7-2 and TRBJ2-3): GAGVSQSPSNKVTEKGKDVELRCDPISGHTALYWYRQSLGQGLEFLIYFQGNSAPDKSGLPSDRFSAERTGGSVSTLTIQRTQQEDSAVYLCASSRPGQSSVYTQYFGPGTRLTVL.

This chain links TRBV24-1 with TRBJ2-2, with unresolved D. Germline CDR1 is KGHDR and CDR2 is SFDVKD. This CDR3 is built from 12 residues. Trimming stripped 7 bases from V and 2 bases from J, with 4 bases between. CDR3 nucleotides: TGTGCCACCAGAAGTAACACCGGGGAGCTGTTTTTT. As protein: CATRSNTGELFF.

V usage is TRBV18 and J usage is TRBJ1-1; D is perhaps TRBD1 (5 bases). The CDR3 contains 14 residues. The germline V gene encodes CDR1 KGHSH and CDR2 LQKENI. V lost 5 bases to trimming and J lost 1 base, with 11 bases between them. In DNA, the CDR3 is TGTGCCAGCTCATTAGACGGACAGAACACTGAAGCTTTCTTT. Translating gives CASSLDGQNTEAFF.

This clone appeared a few times. The genes are TRBV5-1 and TRBJ2-7; a weak D match, TRBD1 (6 bases). The V gene's germline CDR1 is SGHRS and CDR2 YFSETQ. Deletions cut 1 base from V and 1 base from J, with 9 bases between. There are 14 residues in the CDR3. For the CDR3, the DNA is TGCGCCAGCAGCTTGAGGACAGAGTCCTACGAGCAGTACTTC. This encodes CASSLRTESYEQYF. Combining the CDR3 with reference TRBV5-1 and TRBJ2-7 gives the whole variable domain KAGVTQTPRYLIKTRGQQVTLSCSPISGHRSVSWYQQTPGQGLQFLFEYFSETQRNKGNFPGRFSGRQFSNSRSEMNVSTLELGDSALYLCASSLRTESYEQYFGPGTRLTVT.

CDR3 nucleotides: TGTGCCAGCAGTTTTATGTTGAACACTGAAGCTTTCTTT. Its protein product is CASSFMLNTEAFF. The chain joins TRBV27 to TRBJ1-1; D uncertain. With 3 bases removed from V and 0 bases from J, the gap between germline ends came to 5 bases. CDR1 MNHEY and CDR2 SMNVEV come from the germline V gene (reference sequence). The CDR3 is made up of 13 amino acids.

This chain uses TRBV5-4 with TRBJ2-7; 13 bases fit TRBD2. The germline V gene has CDR1 SGHNT and CDR2 YYREEE (reference sequence). The CDR3 loop spans 15 amino acids. With 4 bases clipped from V and 6 bases from J, the junction kept 7 bases outside the gene matches. Written as DNA, the CDR3 is TGTGCCAGCAGCCTTAGACTAGCGGGAGGCGGCGAGCAGTACTTC. Its protein product is CASSLRLAGGGEQYF.